A selection of T cell receptor beta chains follows, all from one sample in a study of T cells after yellow fever vaccination. MiXCR, applied by TCRdb to the 5' RACE reads, yields one record per CDR3 protein. Of some 290,000 distinct CDR3 sequences listed, roughly 10% are singletons. The sample was CD4+ T cells sorted from PBMCs, taken 45 days after the yellow fever booster vaccination. These receptors all stem from a man aged 18 to 30 who received the YFV17D yellow fever vaccine. Each CDR3 is given with its conserved first and last residue. D genes are given only for firm matches. Size tells how often a clone was seen (once, few, many) or the class of an expanded clone, and some rows leave it out.

J | size | V | D | CDR3 | DNA
TRBJ2-5 | . | TRBV7-6 | TRBD2 | CASGLAGGRETQYF | TGTGCCAGCGGTCTAGCGGGGGGGCGAGAGACCCAGTACTTC
TRBJ1-1 | . | TRBV28 | . | CASGRGAYTEAFF | TGTGCCAGCGGTAGGGGGGCCTACACTGAAGCTTTCTTT
TRBJ2-5 | . | TRBV5-4 | . | CASSFGATGFQETQYF | TGTGCCAGCAGCTTTGGGGCGACAGGATTCCAAGAGACCCAGTACTTC
TRBJ2-3 | . | TRBV6-5 | TRBD1 | CASSYRDRGPGTQYF | TGTGCCAGCAGTTACCGGGACAGGGGGCCGGGTACGCAGTATTTT
TRBJ2-3 | many | TRBV12-3/TRBV12-4 | TRBD2 | CASSLRLAGVTDTQYF | TGTGCCAGCAGTTTAAGGCTAGCGGGGGTCACAGATACGCAGTATTTT
TRBJ1-2 | . | TRBV5-1 | . | CASSFEWDNYGYTF | TGCGCCAGCAGCTTTGAGTGGGATAACTATGGCTACACCTTC
TRBJ1-6 | few | TRBV5-5 | . | CASSLPDPNSPLHF | TGTGCCAGCAGCTTGCCGGACCCTAATTCACCCCTCCACTTT
TRBJ2-7 | . | TRBV5-1 | . | CASSLWKGTSEQYF | TGCGCCAGCAGCTTGTGGAAGGGAACTAGCGAGCAGTACTTC
TRBJ2-3 | . | TRBV5-1 | . | CASDFGGASTDTQYF | TGCGCCAGCGATTTCGGCGGGGCTAGCACAGATACGCAGTATTTT
TRBJ2-3 | few | TRBV7-9 | TRBD1 | CASSLGQGAREHF | TGTGCCAGCAGCTTAGGCCAGGGGGCCAGGGAGCATTTT
TRBJ2-3 | . | TRBV12-3/TRBV12-4 | . | CASSFSGGAYTDTQYF | TGTGCCAGCAGTTTTTCAGGCGGGGCTTACACAGATACGCAGTATTTT
TRBJ2-3 | . | TRBV14 | . | CASSPSWTGSPQYF | TGTGCCAGCAGCCCCTCTTGGACCGGTTCGCCGCAGTATTTT
TRBJ2-2 | few | TRBV5-1 | . | CASSLAGESGELFF | TGCGCCAGCAGCTTGGCCGGAGAGAGCGGGGAGCTGTTTTTT
TRBJ1-3 | . | TRBV2 | . | CASKPGFSGNTIYF | TGTGCCAGCAAGCCGGGTTTCTCTGGAAACACCATATATTTT
TRBJ2-1 | . | TRBV20-1 | . | CSADPYNEQFF | TGCAGTGCTGACCCTTACAATGAGCAGTTCTTC
TRBJ2-1 | few | TRBV20-1 | TRBD1 | CSASFGTGNRQFF | TGCAGTGCTAGTTTCGGGACAGGGAATAGGCAGTTCTTC
TRBJ1-2 | few | TRBV7-3 | . | CASSPDRDQGYTF | TGTGCCAGCAGCCCGGACCGGGATCAGGGCTACACCTTC
TRBJ2-5 | . | TRBV20-1 | TRBD2 | CSASPGLAGVQETQYF | TGCAGTGCTAGCCCCGGACTAGCGGGGGTCCAAGAGACCCAGTACTTC
TRBJ1-1 | few | TRBV15 | . | CATSRPYGGTEAFF | TGTGCCACCAGCAGGCCATATGGGGGGACTGAAGCTTTCTTT
TRBJ2-4 | few | TRBV12-3/TRBV12-4 | TRBD1 | CASGSQGAPRDIQYF | TGTGCCAGCGGGTCACAGGGGGCCCCGCGGGACATTCAGTACTTC
TRBJ2-3 | few | TRBV5-4 | . | CASSLPSGEKDTQYF | TGTGCCAGCAGCCTCCCCTCCGGGGAGAAAGATACGCAGTATTTT
TRBJ2-1 | . | TRBV19 | . | CASSIPYNEQFF | TGTGCCAGTAGTATTCCCTACAATGAGCAGTTCTTC
TRBJ2-1 | few | TRBV7-2 | . | CASNRRRGPYNEQFF | TGTGCCAGCAACAGGCGGCGGGGGCCCTACAATGAGCAGTTCTTC
TRBJ1-5 | few | TRBV24-1 | TRBD1 | CATSQGEVRPQHF | TGTGCCACCAGCCAGGGGGAGGTACGGCCCCAGCATTTT
TRBJ1-3 | . | TRBV9 | . | CASSVEAGGNTIYF | TGTGCCAGCAGCGTAGAGGCAGGGGGAAACACCATATATTTT
TRBJ2-4 | many | TRBV4-3 | TRBD1 | CASSRGQGAFDIQYF | TGCGCCAGCAGCCGCGGACAGGGGGCGTTCGACATTCAGTACTTC
TRBJ1-1 | few | TRBV18 | . | CASSVSGSYAMNTEAFF | TGTGCCAGCTCAGTGTCGGGCAGCTACGCTATGAACACTGAAGCTTTCTTT
TRBJ2-2 | few | TRBV4-3 | TRBD2 | CASSQGPGGPSGELFF | TGCGCCAGCAGCCAGGGGCCGGGGGGACCCTCCGGGGAGCTGTTTTTT
TRBJ2-3 | . | TRBV7-2 | TRBD2 | CASSLLSGGADTQYF | TGTGCCAGCAGCTTACTTAGCGGGGGGGCGGATACGCAGTATTTT
TRBJ1-5 | . | TRBV20-1 | . | CSARVPGTSNQPQHF | TGCAGTGCTAGAGTCCCAGGGACTAGCAATCAGCCCCAGCATTTT
TRBJ2-3 | . | TRBV7-2 | . | CASSRNPGLSTDTQYF | TGTGCCAGCAGCAGAAACCCGGGACTGAGCACAGATACGCAGTATTTT
TRBJ1-6 | . | TRBV9 | . | CASSKGGGLNSPLHF | TGTGCCAGCAGCAAAGGCGGTGGGCTTAATTCACCCCTCCACTTT
TRBJ2-2 | few | TRBV4-2 | TRBD2 | CASSQFGTRDTGELFF | TGTGCCAGCAGCCAATTTGGGACTAGAGACACCGGGGAGCTGTTTTTT
TRBJ2-3 | few | TRBV2 | . | CASSEGDIGSTQYF | TGTGCCAGCAGTGAAGGGGACATAGGAAGTACGCAGTATTTT
TRBJ1-5 | few | TRBV6-5 | . | CASGRRRANQPQHF | TGTGCCAGCGGTCGGCGGAGGGCTAATCAGCCCCAGCATTTT
TRBJ2-5 | many | TRBV7-9 | TRBD2 | CASNPSGGQETQYF | TGTGCCAGCAACCCTAGCGGGGGCCAAGAGACCCAGTACTTC
TRBJ1-1 | few | TRBV9 | TRBD1 | CASSEDPGQENTEAFF | TGTGCCAGCAGCGAGGACCCAGGACAGGAAAACACTGAAGCTTTCTTT
TRBJ2-5 | . | TRBV4-1 | . | CASSQVILETQYF | TGCGCCAGCAGCCAAGTAATTTTGGAGACCCAGTACTTC
TRBJ1-1 | . | TRBV30 | . | CAWSVTHGGTNTEAFF | TGTGCCTGGAGTGTTACCCACGGCGGAACAAACACTGAAGCTTTCTTT
TRBJ2-7 | few | TRBV5-5 | TRBD1 | CASSLQGAGQYF | TGTGCCAGCAGCCTCCAGGGGGCCGGGCAGTACTTC
TRBJ1-1 | . | TRBV7-9 | TRBD1 | CASSSWTGESMNTEAFF | TGTGCCAGCAGCTCCTGGACAGGGGAGAGCATGAACACTGAAGCTTTCTTT
TRBJ2-7 | many | TRBV2 | . | CASSRSRQAGWLEQYF | TGTGCCAGCAGTAGATCCCGCCAGGCCGGGTGGTTGGAGCAGTACTTC
TRBJ2-5 | few | TRBV20-1 | TRBD2 | CSAGKAGVAETQYF | TGCAGTGCTGGAAAAGCGGGGGTAGCGGAGACCCAGTACTTC
TRBJ2-1 | . | TRBV6-2/TRBV6-3 | TRBD1 | CASRQGLPNEQFF | TGTGCCAGCAGACAGGGGCTGCCCAATGAGCAGTTCTTC
TRBJ2-5 | few | TRBV7-2 | . | CASSPSGEAIQETQYF | TGTGCCAGCAGCCCTAGTGGGGAGGCCATCCAAGAGACCCAGTACTTC
TRBJ2-5 | . | TRBV6-5 | . | CASSYLGMETQYF | TGTGCCAGCAGTTACTTGGGGATGGAGACCCAGTACTTC
TRBJ1-1 | . | TRBV7-2 | . | CASRSPRNTEAFF | TGTGCCAGCAGATCCCCCAGGAACACTGAAGCTTTCTTT
TRBJ1-5 | few | TRBV10-3 | TRBD1 | CAISARGQSNQPQHF | TGTGCCATCAGTGCGCGGGGACAGAGCAATCAGCCCCAGCATTTT
TRBJ1-1 | few | TRBV4-1 | . | CASRREVEAFF | TGCGCCAGCAGGAGGGAGGTTGAAGCTTTCTTT
TRBJ2-1 | many | TRBV24-1 | . | CATSDRGARSYNEQFF | TGTGCCACCAGTGACCGGGGAGCCAGGTCCTACAATGAGCAGTTCTTC
TRBJ2-1 | many | TRBV20-1 | TRBD2 | CSARVASGNNEQFF | TGCAGTGCTAGAGTGGCTAGCGGCAACAATGAGCAGTTCTTC
TRBJ1-4 | many | TRBV6-5 | . | CASSYSMGAYEKLFF | TGTGCCAGCAGTTACTCGATGGGGGCTTATGAAAAACTGTTTTTT
TRBJ2-3 | few | TRBV12-5 | . | CASGRGRGDRTDTQYF | TGTGCTAGTGGCCGGGGAAGGGGCGATCGAACAGATACGCAGTATTTT
TRBJ1-5 | . | TRBV28 | . | CASSLWIPALNQPQHF | TGTGCCAGCAGTTTATGGATCCCGGCCCTAAATCAGCCCCAGCATTTT
TRBJ1-5 | few | TRBV9 | TRBD1 | CASSVEGQGVQPQHF | TGTGCCAGCAGCGTAGAAGGACAGGGGGTTCAGCCCCAGCATTTT
TRBJ2-2 | few | TRBV20-1 | . | CSAPGWRTGELFF | TGCAGTGCTCCAGGGTGGAGGACCGGGGAGCTGTTTTTT
TRBJ1-4 | few | TRBV25-1 | . | CASSEWTAYEKLFF | TGTGCCAGCAGTGAATGGACAGCCTATGAAAAACTGTTTTTT